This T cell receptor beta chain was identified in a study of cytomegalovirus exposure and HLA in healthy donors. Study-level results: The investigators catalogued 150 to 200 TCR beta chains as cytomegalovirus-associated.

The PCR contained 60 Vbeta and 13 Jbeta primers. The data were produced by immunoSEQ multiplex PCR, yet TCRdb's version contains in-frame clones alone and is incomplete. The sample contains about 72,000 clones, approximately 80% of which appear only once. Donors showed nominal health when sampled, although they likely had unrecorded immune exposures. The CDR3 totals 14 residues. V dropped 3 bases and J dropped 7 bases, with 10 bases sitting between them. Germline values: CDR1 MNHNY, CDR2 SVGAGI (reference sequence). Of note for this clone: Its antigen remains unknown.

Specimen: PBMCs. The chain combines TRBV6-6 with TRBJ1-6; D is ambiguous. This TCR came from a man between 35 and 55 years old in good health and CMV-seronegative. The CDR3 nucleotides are TGTGCCAGCAGTTATGGCAGAACCAATTCACCCCTCCACTTT. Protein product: CASSYGRTNSPLHF.